This TCR beta chain is drawn from a study of T cells after yellow fever vaccination. General study results and limits: The booster saw the reappearance of most primary-vaccination clones (roughly 96% CD4, about 90% CD8).

TCRdb reprocessed the 5' RACE reads via MiXCR and lists one record per CDR3 protein. The sample holds under 300,000 distinct CDR3 sequences, about 7% seen once. With respect to this clonotype: Its antigen remains unknown.

V lost 0 bases and J 5 bases, leaving 10 bases between the germline ends. Germline lookup yields CDR1 LGHDT and CDR2 YNNKEL (reference sequence). This CDR3 region has 14 residues. The rearrangement uses TRBV3-1 and TRBJ1-2; no reliable D call. This specimen consisted of CD4+ T cells sorted from PBMCs, obtained 15 days after the yellow fever booster vaccination. The receptor was derived from a man aged 25 to 45 who received the YFV17D yellow fever vaccine. The CDR3 loop reads CASSQERGRYGYTF. CDR3 bases: TGTGCCAGCAGCCAAGAACGCGGCCGGTATGGCTACACCTTC.